The text below deals with one T cell receptor (beta chain). The V gene's germline CDR1 is SGHRS and CDR2 YFSETQ. The CDR3 is 15 amino acids. The V end lost 1 base, the J end lost 3 bases, and 14 bases lay between the germline ends. These data originate in a study of T-cell memory formation after mild COVID-19. TCRdb analysed the 5' RACE reads with MiXCR anew, one entry per CDR3 protein. The sample has 30,000 or so distinct CDR3 sequences; around a fifth are singletons. The source is an adult who had mild COVID-19 (a few samples of this study predate the infection). Cell type and time point are not known. The sequenced sample was PBMCs or a T cell subset sorted from them (not recorded which). The rearrangement links TRBV5-1 to TRBJ2-7; D might be TRBD1 (5 bases). The CDR3 region has the DNA TGCGCCAGCAGCTTGTCTGGCAGGGAAAGCTACGAGCAGTACTTC. It codes for CASSLSGRESYEQYF.